This entry concerns a single T cell receptor (beta chain). This record belongs to a study of blood T cell repertoires in COVID-19. Study context: T cells, B-cell-depleted T cells, or PBMCs provided the cDNA or gDNA that served as material.

Sequencing used immunoSEQ multiplex PCR; TCRdb keeps in-frame clones, though not all of them. The sample lists approximately 290,000 clones, over 75% occurring once. Germline V gene data show CDR1 as LGHNT and CDR2 as FRNRAP. This CDR3 region has 15 residues. Trimming took off 1 base at V and 0 bases at J, with 8 bases between the two ends. The source is a woman aged 60-75 years with acute or convalescent COVID-19. The chain recombines TRBV12-5 with TRBJ2-3; perhaps TRBD1 as D (5 bases). What was sequenced was peripheral blood. CDR3 bases: TGTGCTAGTGGTTTGGGGACAACTAGCACAGATACGCAGTATTTT. As protein: CASGLGTTSTDTQYF.